The TCR beta chain described here comes from a study of cytomegalovirus exposure and HLA in healthy donors. This CDR3 spans 15 amino acids. With V trimmed by 5 bases and J by 4 bases, 8 bases remained unmatched. Germline V gives CDR1 KGHSH, CDR2 LQKENI. Findings and limits, study-wide: From TCR beta sequences, most subjects' HLA-A and HLA-B alleles were reportedly predicted accurately.

Use of 60 Vbeta and 13 Jbeta primers characterized the PCR. The protocol was immunoSEQ multiplex PCR, while the TCRdb copy is restricted to in-frame clones and leaves out a portion. The data show about 87,000 clones, with around 70% seen just once and under 25% held by the top ten. This clone was counted between two and nine times. Its target is not known. Samples came from healthy bone marrow donors. The receptor was isolated from a man under 40 in good health and CMV-seropositive. Sequencing input: PBMCs. The chain recombines TRBV18 with TRBJ1-2; 9 nucleotides agree with TRBD1. The CDR3 bases are TGTGCCAGCTCAGACCGGGACAGGGTGGGCTATGGCTACACCTTC. Translating it yields CASSDRDRVGYGYTF.